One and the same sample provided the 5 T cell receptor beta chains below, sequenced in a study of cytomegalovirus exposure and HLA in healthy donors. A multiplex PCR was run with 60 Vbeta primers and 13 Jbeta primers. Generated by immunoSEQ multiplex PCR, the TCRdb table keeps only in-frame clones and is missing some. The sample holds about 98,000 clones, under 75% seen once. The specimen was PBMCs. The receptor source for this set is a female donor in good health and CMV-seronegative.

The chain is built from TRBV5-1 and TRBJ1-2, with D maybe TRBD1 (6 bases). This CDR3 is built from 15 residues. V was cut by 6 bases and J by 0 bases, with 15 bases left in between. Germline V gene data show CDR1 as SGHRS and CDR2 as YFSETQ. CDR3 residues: CASKLGAGTNYGYTF. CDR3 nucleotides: TGCGCCAGCAAATTGGGGGCAGGGACTAACTATGGCTACACCTTC.

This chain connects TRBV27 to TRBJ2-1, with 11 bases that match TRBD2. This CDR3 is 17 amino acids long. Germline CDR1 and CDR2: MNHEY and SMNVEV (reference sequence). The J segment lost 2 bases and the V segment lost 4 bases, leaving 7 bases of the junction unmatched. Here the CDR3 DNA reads TGTGCCAGCAGTTCCCGGGCTAGCGGGAGGCCCTACAATGAGCAGTTCTTC. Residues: CASSSRASGRPYNEQFF.

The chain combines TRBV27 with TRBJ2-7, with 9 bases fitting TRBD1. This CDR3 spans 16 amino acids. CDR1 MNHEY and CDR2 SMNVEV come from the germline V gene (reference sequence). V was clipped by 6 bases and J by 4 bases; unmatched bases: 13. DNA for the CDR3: TGTGCCAGCAGACCCCTGGGGGGGACAGGGTTATACGAGCAGTACTTC. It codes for CASRPLGGTGLYEQYF.

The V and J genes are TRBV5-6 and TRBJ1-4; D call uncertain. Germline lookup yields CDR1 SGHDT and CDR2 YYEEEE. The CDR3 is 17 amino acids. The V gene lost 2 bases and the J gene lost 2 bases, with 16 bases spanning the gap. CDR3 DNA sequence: TGTGCCAGCAGCTTTGGTCGACATGAACCGACTAATGAAAAACTGTTTTTT. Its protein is CASSFGRHEPTNEKLFF.

The CDR3 DNA reads TGTGCCAGCAGCCGAGACAGGGTAAGGGGCAATCAGCCCCAGCATTTT. Its translation is CASSRDRVRGNQPQHF. This chain connects TRBV28 to TRBJ1-5; 7 bases match TRBD1. Germline lookup yields CDR1 MDHEN and CDR2 SYDVKM. V lost 6 bases, J lost 2 bases, and 10 bases stayed unmatched. The CDR3 loop spans 16 amino acids.